This entry lists 19 T cell receptor beta chains sequenced from one sample in a study of CD8+ T cells in alopecia areata. Extracted from the samples, RNA was reverse transcribed into cDNA to serve as the sequencing template. The data were produced by immunoSEQ multiplex PCR, yet TCRdb's version contains in-frame clones alone and is incomplete. The sample lists roughly 200,000 clones; approximately 60% were seen once. Sequencing was performed on CD8+ T cells sorted from blood. Every receptor here comes from a human donor in good health.

There are a few counts of this clone. The CDR3 loop reads CAWSVATGVHEQYF. The DNA of the CDR3 is TGTGCCTGGAGCGTGGCGACAGGAGTCCACGAGCAGTACTTC. The chain combines TRBV30 with TRBJ2-7, with D perhaps matching TRBD1 (6 bases). This CDR3 comprises 14 residues. V lost 3 bases, J lost 5 bases, and 17 bases lay in between. CDR1 is GTSNPN and CDR2 is SVGIG in the germline V gene (reference sequence). Looking up the rest from reference TRBV30 and TRBJ2-7 gives the full variable domain: SQTIHQWPATLVQPVGSPLSLECTVEGTSNPNLYWYRQAAGRGLQLLFYSVGIGQISSEVPQNLSASRPQDRQFILSSKKLLLSDSGFYLCAWSVATGVHEQYFGPGTRLTVT.

The chain links TRBV4-1 to TRBJ1-6; weak D call: TRBD1 (5 bases). In germline, CDR1 is MGHRA, CDR2 YSYEKL. This CDR3 spans 16 amino acids. Deletions cut 4 bases from V and 4 bases from J, with 14 bases between. The CDR3 DNA follows: TGCGCCAGCAGCCGGGAAGGAGGGGCTTATAATTCACCCCTCCACTTT. The encoded protein is CASSREGGAYNSPLHF.

CDR3 coding DNA: TGCAGCGTCCGGGACGGTACCTACGAGCAGTACTTC. Translation gives CSVRDGTYEQYF. The rearrangement uses TRBV29-1 and TRBJ2-7, with D perhaps given as TRBD1 or TRBD2 (5 bases each). The CDR3 runs to 12 residues. The germline V and J ends were trimmed by 6 bases and 2 bases, with 11 bases remaining between them. Germline-derived CDR1 and CDR2 are SQVTM and ANQGSEA.

The chain is built from TRBV15 and TRBJ2-7; possibly TRBD1 for D (6 bases). Looked up from germline, CDR1 is LNHNV and CDR2 is YYDKDF (reference sequence). CDR3 length: 16 residues. V lost 2 bases, J lost 3 bases, and 17 bases lay in between. In DNA, the CDR3 is TGTGCCACCAGCAGAAGACAGGCCCCCAATTTCTACGAGCAGTACTTC. Translated: CATSRRQAPNFYEQYF. Full variable domain (rest looked up from reference TRBV15 and TRBJ2-7): DAMVIQNPRYQVTQFGKPVTLSCSQTLNHNVMYWYQQKSSQAPKLLFHYYDKDFNNEADTPDNFQSRRPNTSFCFLDIRSPGLGDTAMYLCATSRRQAPNFYEQYFGPGTRLTVT.

This clone appeared a few times. The rearrangement links TRBV4-1 to TRBJ1-2; D is uncertain. V lost 0 bases and J lost 2, with 7 bases in between. The germline V gene encodes CDR1 MGHRA and CDR2 YSYEKL. The CDR3 has 14 amino acids. Here the CDR3 reads CASSQDNGNYGYTF. DNA of the CDR3: TGCGCCAGCAGCCAAGATAATGGGAACTATGGCTACACCTTC.

This clone turned up a few times. The chain links TRBV5-4 to TRBJ2-7; 10 bases are a match to TRBD1. CDR3 size: 15 residues. V lost 4 bases and J lost 1; bases outside the gene matches: 5. Looked up from germline, CDR1 is SGHNT and CDR2 is YYREEE (reference sequence). CDR3 residues: CASSNLGQGSYEQYF. In DNA, the CDR3 is TGTGCCAGCAGCAACCTGGGACAGGGGTCCTACGAGCAGTACTTC.

The chain couples TRBV27 to TRBJ2-5, with TRBD2 as a possible D gene (6 bases). V lost 4 bases and J 2 bases, leaving 8 bases between the germline ends. The CDR3 spans 13 residues. In germline, CDR1 is MNHEY, CDR2 SMNVEV (reference sequence). The DNA for the CDR3 is TGTGCCAGCAGTTACGGGGGTCAAGAGACCCAGTACTTC. Its translation is CASSYGGQETQYF.

This clone was counted only a few times. V usage is TRBV13 and J usage is TRBJ1-2; D uncertain. The germline CDR1 and CDR2 sequences are PRHDT and FYEKMQ (reference sequence). There are 14 residues in the CDR3. V was pared by 5 bases and J by 2 bases, with 12 bases between. CDR3 amino acids: CASSTSGRNYGYTF. The CDR3 DNA reads TGTGCCAGCAGCACCTCGGGAAGAAACTATGGCTACACCTTC.

V gene TRBV7-9 combines with J gene TRBJ2-5; 14 bases are shared with TRBD2. This CDR3 is built from 16 residues. Germline V gives CDR1 SEHNR, CDR2 FQNEAQ (reference sequence). J gave up 9 bases and V 1 base, and 7 bases lay outside the gene matches. The CDR3 DNA reads as TGTGCCAGCAGCTTAGGGGGACTAGCGGGGGACGTCGCCCAGTACTTC. Protein product: CASSLGGLAGDVAQYF.

The rearrangement links TRBV5-5 to TRBJ2-7, with D perhaps matching TRBD1 (5 bases). The CDR3 covers 12 residues. The V gene lost 0 bases and the J gene lost 7 bases, with 8 bases spanning the gap. Germline V gene lookup returns CDR1 SGHKS and CDR2 YYEKEE (reference sequence). CDR3 loop: CASSLVQGEQYF. As DNA, the CDR3 is TGTGCCAGCAGCTTGGTCCAGGGAGAGCAGTACTTC. The variable domain in full, completed from reference TRBV5-5 and TRBJ2-7, reads DAGVTQSPTHLIKTRGQQVTLRCSPISGHKSVSWYQQVLGQGPQFIFQYYEKEERGRGNFPDRFSARQFPNYSSELNVNALLLGDSALYLCASSLVQGEQYFGPGTRLTVT.

The V gene is TRBV13, the J gene TRBJ2-1; D might be TRBD1 (6 bases). The V gene lost 3 bases and the J gene lost 2 bases, with 11 bases spanning the gap. CDR1 and CDR2 from the germline V gene are PRHDT and FYEKMQ (reference sequence). The CDR3 loop spans 15 amino acids. Here the CDR3 DNA reads TGTGCCAGCAGCTTGTCAGGGGCTACCTACAATGAGCAGTTCTTC. Its protein is CASSLSGATYNEQFF.

The V and J genes are TRBV4-1 and TRBJ2-1; 8 bases agree with TRBD2. This CDR3 is 15 amino acids long. The V gene's germline CDR1 is MGHRA and CDR2 YSYEKL. The J segment lost 5 bases and the V segment lost 4 bases, leaving 7 bases of the junction unmatched. The CDR3 sequence is CASSLNSGAHNEQFF. In nucleotides, the CDR3 is TGCGCCAGCAGCCTCAATAGCGGGGCGCACAATGAGCAGTTCTTC.

This clone was observed a few times. For the CDR3, the DNA is TGTGCCAGTAGTATCGGGGCAGAGGAAGCTTTCTTT. Its translation: CASSIGAEEAFF. The V call is TRBV19, the J call TRBJ1-1; the D gene is possibly TRBD1 (5 bases). Germline V gene sequence: CDR1 LNHDA, CDR2 SQIVND (reference sequence). V lost 3 bases to trimming and J lost 8 bases, with 10 bases between them. The CDR3 runs 12 residues.

The rearrangement joins TRBV9 to TRBJ1-1, with D unresolved. Germline CDR1 is SGDLS and CDR2 is YYNGEE. Trimming took 6 bases from V and 4 from J, leaving 7 bases between them. The CDR3 spans 11 residues. CDR3 region: CASTPGTEAFF. CDR3 DNA: TGTGCCAGCACCCCGGGCACTGAAGCTTTCTTT.

The chain uses TRBV4-1 and TRBJ2-3; D not resolved. Trimming removed 1 base from V and 6 bases from J, with 5 bases in between. The CDR3 runs 12 residues. The V gene's germline CDR1 is MGHRA and CDR2 YSYEKL. DNA for the CDR3: TGCGCCAGCAGCCAAGTCACCGATACGCAGTATTTT. As protein: CASSQVTDTQYF.

The rearrangement links TRBV29-1 to TRBJ1-2, with D maybe TRBD1 (5 bases). This CDR3 is built from 11 residues. Germline CDR1 and CDR2: SQVTM and ANQGSEA. V was shortened by 7 bases and J by 14 bases, with 20 bases between the two germline ends. This CDR3 is CSALRGERKTF. The DNA of the CDR3 is TGCAGCGCCCTTCGAGGGGAGAGAAAAACCTTC.

This clone has only a few counts. The genes are TRBV7-7 and TRBJ1-3; 7 nucleotides align to TRBD1. V lost 3 bases to trimming and J lost 1 base; unmatched junction nucleotides: 3. The CDR3 has 15 amino acids. Germline values: CDR1 SSHAT, CDR2 FNYEAQ (reference sequence). This chain's CDR3 is CASSLDRTSGNTIYF. For the CDR3, the DNA is TGTGCCAGCAGCTTGGACAGGACTTCTGGAAACACCATATATTTT.

V gene TRBV15 combines with J gene TRBJ1-2; possible D gene TRBD1, 5 bases. Between the trimmed V and J ends, which lost 1 base and 1 base, there was a span of 13 bases. Germline V gives CDR1 LNHNV, CDR2 YYDKDF (reference sequence). This CDR3 region has 16 residues. CDR3 amino acids: CATSRGEVQGNYGYTF. The CDR3 DNA follows: TGTGCCACCAGCAGAGGCGAAGTTCAGGGTAACTATGGCTACACCTTC.

The rearrangement joins TRBV5-1 to TRBJ1-2; D is unresolved. The CDR3 length is 14 residues. Looked up from germline, CDR1 is SGHRS and CDR2 is YFSETQ. V was pared by 0 bases and J by 4 bases, with 10 bases between. The CDR3 sequence: CASSLDGPSYGYTF. The CDR3 coding sequence is TGCGCCAGCAGCTTGGATGGACCCTCCTATGGCTACACCTTC. The complete variable domain, with remaining parts taken from reference TRBV5-1 and TRBJ1-2, reads KAGVTQTPRYLIKTRGQQVTLSCSPISGHRSVSWYQQTPGQGLQFLFEYFSETQRNKGNFPGRFSGRQFSNSRSEMNVSTLELGDSALYLCASSLDGPSYGYTFGSGTRLTVV.